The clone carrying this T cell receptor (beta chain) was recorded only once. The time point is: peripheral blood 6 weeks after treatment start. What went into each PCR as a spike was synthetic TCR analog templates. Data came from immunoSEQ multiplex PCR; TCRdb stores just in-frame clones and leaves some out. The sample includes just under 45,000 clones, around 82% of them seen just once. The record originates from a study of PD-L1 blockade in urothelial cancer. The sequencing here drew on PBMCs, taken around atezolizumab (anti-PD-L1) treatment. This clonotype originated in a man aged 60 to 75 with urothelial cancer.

The CDR3 bases are TGTGCCACAGTCCGGGACAAGAACACAGATACGCAGTATTTT. It yields the protein CATVRDKNTDTQYF. The V call is TRBV2, the J call TRBJ2-3; tentative D call: TRBD1 (6 bases). Trimming removed 10 bases at V and 2 bases at J, with 16 bases between. CDR3 length equals 14 residues. The germline CDR1 and CDR2 sequences are SNHLY and FYNNEI.